The 13 T cell receptor beta chains below were found in one sample sequenced in a study of blood T cell repertoires in COVID-19. Measured with immunoSEQ multiplex PCR; TCRdb has only the in-frame clones, and not every one. The sample lists a few hundred thousand clones, 84% seen once, with 5.5% to 7.5% in the top ten. Sequencing input: PBMCs or T cells enriched from blood (not recorded which). The receptor set was obtained from a woman aged 40 to 50 who had recovered from COVID-19.

J is TRBJ2-1 and V is TRBV6-5; D gene unclear. This CDR3 spans 14 amino acids. Germline CDR1 and CDR2: MNHEY and SVGAGI. The V end lost 4 bases, the J end lost 0 bases, and 7 bases lay between the germline ends. This chain's CDR3 is CASSSPVSYNEQFF. CDR3 DNA sequence: TGTGCCAGCAGTTCCCCCGTCTCCTACAATGAGCAGTTCTTC.

V is TRBV5-1 and J is TRBJ2-1, with 12 positions matching TRBD1. This CDR3 is 16 amino acids long. The germline CDR1 and CDR2 sequences are SGHRS and YFSETQ. Trimming took 4 bases from V and 7 from J; bases not matched to a gene: 9. The CDR3 is CASSGTGTGGRNEQFF. In nucleotides, the CDR3 is TGCGCCAGCAGCGGAACCGGGACAGGGGGCAGGAATGAGCAGTTCTTC.

The V call is TRBV18, the J call TRBJ1-1, with D possibly being TRBD1 (5 bases). Germline V gene lookup returns CDR1 KGHSH and CDR2 LQKENI. With 2 bases removed from V and 1 base from J, the gap between germline ends came to 8 bases. CDR3 size: 14 residues. The CDR3 DNA reads TGTGCCAGCTCACCAAGCAGGGAGAACACTGAAGCTTTCTTT. Translation gives CASSPSRENTEAFF.

The chain combines TRBV7-9 with TRBJ1-3, with D maybe TRBD1 (6 bases). V was shortened by 1 base and J by 12 bases, with 10 bases between the two germline ends. The CDR3 totals 12 residues. Germline V lookup: CDR1 SEHNR, CDR2 FQNEAQ (reference sequence). The CDR3 DNA sequence: TGTGCCAGCAGCTTAGAGAAGGGGGACATATATTTT. Translating gives CASSLEKGDIYF. The full variable domain, with the rest looked up from reference TRBV7-9 and TRBJ1-3, is DTGVSQNPRHKITKRGQNVTFRCDPISEHNRLYWYRQTLGQGPEFLTYFQNEAQLEKSRLLSDRFSAERPKGSFSTLEIQRTEQGDSAMYLCASSLEKGDIYFGEGSWLTVV.

The chain combines TRBV19 with TRBJ1-1; 7 bases match TRBD1. V was clipped by 6 bases and J by 5 bases; unmatched bases: 6. This CDR3 is built from 13 residues. Germline V CDR1 and CDR2: LNHDA, SQIVND (reference sequence). CDR3 in DNA: TGTGCCAGTAGCCCTACAGGGGTGACTGAAGCTTTCTTT. It encodes CASSPTGVTEAFF.

This chain uses TRBV10-3 with TRBJ1-3, with TRBD1 matching 7 bases. Unmatched junction bases numbered 10, after V lost 10 bases and J lost 4 bases. Germline CDR1 ENHRY, CDR2 SYGVKD. The CDR3 has 14 residues. The CDR3 nucleotides are TGTGCCAGCGGGGACAGCCTGCTCGGAAACACCATATATTTT. It encodes CASGDSLLGNTIYF.

This clone was observed a few times. V is TRBV19 and J is TRBJ1-1; unclear D gene. The CDR3 runs 11 residues. V was cut by 3 bases and J by 11 bases, with 10 bases left in between. CDR1 and CDR2 from the germline V gene are LNHDA and SQIVND (reference sequence). The CDR3 nucleotides are TGTGCCAGTAGTATCGGTGAGGTGGCTTTCTTT. The encoded protein is CASSIGEVAFF.

Details on this clone: Other DNA sequences from this sample encode an identical CDR3 as well. J is TRBJ2-3 and V is TRBV27; 10 bases are a match to TRBD2. The CDR3 is 15 residues long. V shed 3 bases, J shed 1 base, and the junction held 1 base outside the gene matches. Germline V CDR1 and CDR2: MNHEY, SMNVEV (reference sequence). The CDR3 sequence is CASSFLAGGTDTQYF. The CDR3, as DNA: TGTGCCAGCAGTTTCCTAGCGGGAGGCACAGATACGCAGTATTTT.

The chain links TRBV7-2 to TRBJ1-1; D is ambiguous. The CDR3 spans 13 residues. Between the trimmed V and J ends, which lost 4 bases and 1 base, there was a span of 7 bases. The germline V gene has CDR1 SGHTA and CDR2 FQGNSA. The CDR3: CASSYSRNTEAFF. In DNA form, the CDR3 reads TGTGCCAGCAGCTACTCAAGGAACACTGAAGCTTTCTTT.

The V gene is TRBV10-3, the J gene TRBJ2-5; maybe TRBD1 (6 bases). The CDR3 has 14 amino acids. Germline V gene lookup returns CDR1 ENHRY and CDR2 SYGVKD. With 8 bases removed from V and 0 bases from J, the gap between germline ends came to 13 bases. The CDR3 loop reads CAIRDTPNQETQYF. The CDR3 nucleotides read TGTGCCATCCGGGACACGCCTAACCAAGAGACCCAGTACTTC.

V gene TRBV9 combines with J gene TRBJ2-5, with 8 bases lining up with TRBD2. The CDR3 runs to 15 residues. Trimming removed 2 bases from V and 7 bases from J; junction bases left unmatched: 10. Germline CDR1 reads SGDLS; CDR2 reads YYNGEE. CDR3 region: CASSVGGAGGGTQYF. The DNA for the CDR3 is TGTGCCAGCAGCGTCGGTGGGGCGGGAGGAGGGACCCAGTACTTC.

A few counts support this clone. J is TRBJ1-1 and V is TRBV5-6, with 10 bases matching TRBD1. Germline V gene sequence: CDR1 SGHDT, CDR2 YYEEEE. V dropped 0 bases and J dropped 6; count of bases not matched to a gene: 11. There are 17 residues in the CDR3. This CDR3 is CASSLETGGLHGPEAFF. In DNA form, the CDR3 reads TGTGCCAGCAGCTTGGAGACAGGGGGCCTCCACGGACCTGAAGCTTTCTTT.

The rearrangement links TRBV7-7 to TRBJ2-3; 11 bases match TRBD2. V lost 1 base and J lost 5; bases outside the gene matches: 20. Germline V CDR1 and CDR2: SSHAT, FNYEAQ (reference sequence). CDR3 length: 21 residues. The CDR3 coding sequence is TGTGCCAGCAGCTTAGTCCCGACAGGCATACCGGGACTAGCGGTACAAGATACGCAGTATTTT. Protein product: CASSLVPTGIPGLAVQDTQYF.